This is a list of T cell receptor beta chains from one sample in a study of cytomegalovirus exposure and HLA in healthy donors. The repertoire was sequenced with immunoSEQ multiplex PCR; TCRdb's copy has only in-frame clones and lacks some. The table records 150,000 or so clones, around 75% of them present only once. Sequences were obtained from PBMCs. The origin of the receptors is a man younger than 45 in good health and CMV-seropositive. The CDR3 runs from the conserved cysteine through the conserved F or W. Each record gives: J gene, V gene, CDR3 protein.

TRBJ2-1 TRBV7-2 CASSRPGGVNEQFF
TRBJ2-7 TRBV4-1 CASSEEAGLYEQYF
TRBJ1-1 TRBV11-2 CASSLASLQRGTEAFF
TRBJ2-2 TRBV11-2 CASSLTETGELFF
TRBJ2-2 TRBV25-1 CASSAGVNTGELFF
TRBJ2-1 TRBV30 CAWSAGGNEQFF
TRBJ2-5 TRBV6-5 CASSSTGTQETQYF
TRBJ1-2 TRBV10-3 CAISLETGKGYTF
TRBJ2-2 TRBV9 CASSVDSSGGGELFF
TRBJ1-1 TRBV4-1 CASSQGWGGDTEAFF
TRBJ2-1 TRBV21-1 CAHPCRGSSYNEQFF